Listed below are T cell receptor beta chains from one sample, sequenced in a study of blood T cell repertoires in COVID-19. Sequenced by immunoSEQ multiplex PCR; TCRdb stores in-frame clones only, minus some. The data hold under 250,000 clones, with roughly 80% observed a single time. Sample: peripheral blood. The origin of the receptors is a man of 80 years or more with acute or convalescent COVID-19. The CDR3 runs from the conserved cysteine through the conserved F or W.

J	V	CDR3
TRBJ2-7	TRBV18	CASSPSRAFSYEQYF
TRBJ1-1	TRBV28	CATEERGTEAFF
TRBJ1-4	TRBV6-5	CASSYSKQGAEKLFF
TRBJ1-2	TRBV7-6	CASSLGPRGTNYGYTF
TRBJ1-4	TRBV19	CARFEHGGATTNEKLFF
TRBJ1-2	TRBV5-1	CASSGGQVNYGYTF
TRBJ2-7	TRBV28	CASSTSGRGSYEQYF
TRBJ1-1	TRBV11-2	CASSDGTVRNTEAFF
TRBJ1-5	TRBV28	CASNRGNSNQPQHF
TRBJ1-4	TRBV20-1	CSAARSPVLFF
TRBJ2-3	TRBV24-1	CATSEDRRTSTDTQYF
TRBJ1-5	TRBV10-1	CASRQGTGDQPQHF
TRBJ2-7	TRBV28	CASSFIPSSYEQYF
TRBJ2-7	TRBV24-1	CATSDGLDHEQYF
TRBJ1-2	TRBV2	CASSEAQGPVYRYTF
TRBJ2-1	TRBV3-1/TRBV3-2	CANSQDPRAYNEQFF
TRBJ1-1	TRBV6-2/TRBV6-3	CASSYDGTANTEAFF
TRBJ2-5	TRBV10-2	CASSEPPDRSGETQYF
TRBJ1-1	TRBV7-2	CASSLLGLMNTEAFF
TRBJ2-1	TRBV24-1	CATSDRRVGHEQFF
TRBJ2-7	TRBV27	CASSSLGLAGDFGEQYF
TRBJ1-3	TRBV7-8	CASSLRGQNINSGNTIYF
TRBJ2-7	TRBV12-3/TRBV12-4	CASRGDYSYEQYF
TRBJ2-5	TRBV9	CASSVTGGTETQYF
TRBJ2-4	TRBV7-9	CASSYDRGVGEFAKNIQYF
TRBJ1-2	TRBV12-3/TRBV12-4	CASSLARAQGYTF
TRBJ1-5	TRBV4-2	CASSQTTQGRNQPQHF
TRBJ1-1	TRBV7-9	CASSLGALPVGYTEAFF
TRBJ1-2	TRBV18	CASSPPRGLGGYTF
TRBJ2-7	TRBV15	CATAGGQGVKYEQYF
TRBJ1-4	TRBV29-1	CSAREATNEKLFF
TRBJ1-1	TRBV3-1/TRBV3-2	CASSHLRTEAFF
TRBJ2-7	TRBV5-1	CASSLDGGRSYEQYF
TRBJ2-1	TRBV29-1	CSGSILGGNTDEQFF
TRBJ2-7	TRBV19	CASSIGTGRYEQYF
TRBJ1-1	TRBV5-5	CASSLRWGHGAGDTEAFF
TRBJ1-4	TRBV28	CASRQARREKLFF
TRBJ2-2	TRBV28	CASSLPSLGLAGDTGELFF
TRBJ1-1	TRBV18	CASSPLGQLNTEAFF
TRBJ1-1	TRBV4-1	CASSLSALTNTEAFF
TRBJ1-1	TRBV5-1	CATSLGGSMNTEAFF